The 14 T cell receptor beta chains listed next were all sequenced from one sample in a study of T cells in Graves' hyperthyroidism and ophthalmopathy. RNA transcripts yielded amplified TCR beta CDR3 regions. HTBI primers were the set used in a first-round RT-PCR of the TCR CDR3. Each CDR3 protein gets one entry after TCRdb re-called the multiplex PCR reads with MiXCR. The table has about 840,000 distinct CDR3 sequences, 38% seen once. The sequenced material came from blood. The source of these receptors is a man between 18 and 35 years old with Graves' hyperthyroidism.

This clonotype was counted at least ten times. The chain links TRBV25-1 to TRBJ2-7, with a tentative D call TRBD2 (5 bases). Trimming shortened V by 6 bases and J by 5 bases, and 17 bases separated the two germline ends. Looked up from germline, CDR1 is MGHDK and CDR2 is SYGVNS. This CDR3 has 14 residues. The CDR3 DNA reads TGTGCCAGCAGCCTAGGAGGTCTGAGGGACGAGCAGTACTTC. Protein sequence: CASSLGGLRDEQYF.

Remarks on this clonotype: An end of the junction does not agree with germline; a read error may underlie this. This chain joins TRBV10-1 and TRBJ2-7, with 12 positions matching TRBD2. The CDR3 runs to 17 residues. Germline V gene sequence: CDR1 WNHNN, CDR2 SYGVQD (reference sequence). The CDR3, as DNA: TGTGCCAGCAGTTCGCCTCCCCGGACTAGCGGGAACTACGAGCAGTACTTC. Amino acid sequence: CASSSPPRTSGNYEQYF.

The rearrangement uses TRBV15 and TRBJ1-6; D is perhaps TRBD1 (6 bases). CDR1 LNHNV and CDR2 YYDKDF come from the germline V gene (reference sequence). The CDR3 is made up of 17 amino acids. V lost 3 bases, J lost 6 bases, and 18 bases lay in between. The CDR3: CATSSRRTEQTNSPLHF. The CDR3 region has the DNA TGTGCCACCAGCAGCCGAAGGACAGAACAGACTAATTCACCCCTCCACTTT. The variable domain in full, with the rest retrieved from reference TRBV15 and TRBJ1-6, is DAMVIQNPRYQVTQFGKPVTLSCSQTLNHNVMYWYQQKSSQAPKLLFHYYDKDFNNEADTPDNFQSRRPNTSFCFLDIRSPGLGDTAMYLCATSSRRTEQTNSPLHFGNGTRLTVT.

Regarding this clonotype: A single base separates this from a much larger clone, so it may be a read error. The J gene is TRBJ1-3, the V gene TRBV11-1, with D uncertain. The germline gives CDR1 SGHAT, CDR2 FQDESV (reference sequence). This CDR3 region has 16 residues. The chain's CDR3 is CDSSRPVLSSGNTIYF. The CDR3 region has the DNA TGTGACAGCAGCCGTCCGGTTCTTTCCTCTGGAAACACCATATATTTT.

This clonotype has at least ten counts. The J gene is TRBJ2-2, the V gene TRBV2; D not certain. Germline CDR1 reads SNHLY; CDR2 reads FYNNEI. The V and J ends lost 11 bases and 3 bases respectively, with 13 bases between them. The CDR3 length is 13 residues. The DNA of the CDR3 is TGTGCCTGCCTTGGGGTAGACACCGGGGAGCTGTTTTTT. Its translation is CACLGVDTGELFF.

V gene TRBV7-8 combines with J gene TRBJ2-7; D is unclear. The V gene lost 6 bases and the J gene lost 3 bases, with 9 bases spanning the gap. The CDR3 runs to 12 residues. CDR1 and CDR2 from the germline V gene are SGHVS and FQNEAQ. The chain's CDR3 is CASSQTHYEQYF. The CDR3 DNA sequence: TGTGCCAGCAGTCAGACACACTACGAGCAGTACTTC.

The CDR3 DNA reads TGTGCCAGCAAAGTGACAGGGACGAACACTGAAGCTTTCTTT. Protein sequence: CASKVTGTNTEAFF. The rearrangement joins TRBV12-3 or TRBV12-4 to TRBJ1-1; TRBD1 aligns across 7 bases. The CDR3 runs 14 residues. V shed 7 bases and J 1 base; nucleotides not matched to a gene: 6.

This clonotype appeared many times. The rearrangement uses TRBV12-3 or TRBV12-4 and TRBJ1-2, with D unresolved. CDR3 size: 12 residues. Trimming shortened V by 5 bases and J by 8 bases, and 12 bases separated the two germline ends. The CDR3 protein is CASSTQEGGYTF. As DNA, the CDR3 is TGTGCCAGCAGTACCCAAGAGGGAGGCTACACCTTC.

A word on this clonotype: This may stem from a read error, because a much larger clone lies one nucleotide away. V is TRBV7-2 and J is TRBJ2-2; D remains unclear. The CDR3 loop spans 14 amino acids. In germline, CDR1 is SGHTA, CDR2 FQGNSA. CDR3 loop: CASGLDSAAGELFF. CDR3 in DNA: TGTGCCAGCGGCTTAGACTCGGCCGCCGGGGAGCTGTTTTTT.

This chain uses TRBV10-2 with TRBJ2-5; TRBD2 aligns across 7 bases. The CDR3 is 17 amino acids. Germline V gene data show CDR1 as WSHSY and CDR2 as SAAADI. Germline trimming cut 2 bases from V and 1 base from J; bases unmatched to any gene: 10. The CDR3 reads CASSEAGSGASQETQYF. As DNA, the CDR3 is TGCGCCAGCAGTGAGGCGGGGAGCGGGGCGTCCCAAGAGACCCAGTACTTC.

This clonotype was counted a few times. The chain is built from TRBV29-1 and TRBJ2-1; no definite D call. Trimming cost V 4 bases and J 2 bases, with 9 bases left between them. The CDR3 covers 13 residues. Per the germline V gene, CDR1 is SQVTM and CDR2 is ANQGSEA. In DNA form, the CDR3 reads TGCAGCGTTGGTAGAAATCCCTACAATGAGCAGTTCTTC. It yields the protein CSVGRNPYNEQFF.

This clonotype has ten or more counts. The rearrangement links TRBV7-9 to TRBJ2-7; TRBD2 aligns across 14 bases. The germline CDR1 and CDR2 sequences are SEHNR and FQNEAQ (reference sequence). V lost 3 bases, J lost 2 bases, and 0 bases stayed unmatched. The CDR3 sequence is 15 residues long. The CDR3 protein is CASSLTSGRAYEQYF. The DNA for the CDR3 is TGTGCCAGCAGCTTGACTAGCGGGAGGGCCTACGAGCAGTACTTC.

This chain links TRBV11-2 with TRBJ2-5; D is perhaps TRBD1 (6 bases). The CDR3 extends over 13 amino acids. Trimming pared 8 bases from V and 1 base from J, leaving 11 bases between. CDR1 is SGHAT and CDR2 is FQNNGV in the germline V gene. Here the CDR3 DNA reads TGTGCCAGCGATCTGACAGGCCAAGAGACCCAGTACTTC. It translates to CASDLTGQETQYF.

This clonotype appeared a single time. The chain joins TRBV10-3 to TRBJ1-2; D gene unclear. Germline CDR1 is ENHRY and CDR2 is SYGVKD. Trimming removed 5 bases at V and 4 bases at J, with 14 bases between. This CDR3 comprises 14 residues. The CDR3 DNA is TGTGCCATCAGTCCCGGGCAAGGACTCTATGGCTACACCTTC. Encoded protein: CAISPGQGLYGYTF.